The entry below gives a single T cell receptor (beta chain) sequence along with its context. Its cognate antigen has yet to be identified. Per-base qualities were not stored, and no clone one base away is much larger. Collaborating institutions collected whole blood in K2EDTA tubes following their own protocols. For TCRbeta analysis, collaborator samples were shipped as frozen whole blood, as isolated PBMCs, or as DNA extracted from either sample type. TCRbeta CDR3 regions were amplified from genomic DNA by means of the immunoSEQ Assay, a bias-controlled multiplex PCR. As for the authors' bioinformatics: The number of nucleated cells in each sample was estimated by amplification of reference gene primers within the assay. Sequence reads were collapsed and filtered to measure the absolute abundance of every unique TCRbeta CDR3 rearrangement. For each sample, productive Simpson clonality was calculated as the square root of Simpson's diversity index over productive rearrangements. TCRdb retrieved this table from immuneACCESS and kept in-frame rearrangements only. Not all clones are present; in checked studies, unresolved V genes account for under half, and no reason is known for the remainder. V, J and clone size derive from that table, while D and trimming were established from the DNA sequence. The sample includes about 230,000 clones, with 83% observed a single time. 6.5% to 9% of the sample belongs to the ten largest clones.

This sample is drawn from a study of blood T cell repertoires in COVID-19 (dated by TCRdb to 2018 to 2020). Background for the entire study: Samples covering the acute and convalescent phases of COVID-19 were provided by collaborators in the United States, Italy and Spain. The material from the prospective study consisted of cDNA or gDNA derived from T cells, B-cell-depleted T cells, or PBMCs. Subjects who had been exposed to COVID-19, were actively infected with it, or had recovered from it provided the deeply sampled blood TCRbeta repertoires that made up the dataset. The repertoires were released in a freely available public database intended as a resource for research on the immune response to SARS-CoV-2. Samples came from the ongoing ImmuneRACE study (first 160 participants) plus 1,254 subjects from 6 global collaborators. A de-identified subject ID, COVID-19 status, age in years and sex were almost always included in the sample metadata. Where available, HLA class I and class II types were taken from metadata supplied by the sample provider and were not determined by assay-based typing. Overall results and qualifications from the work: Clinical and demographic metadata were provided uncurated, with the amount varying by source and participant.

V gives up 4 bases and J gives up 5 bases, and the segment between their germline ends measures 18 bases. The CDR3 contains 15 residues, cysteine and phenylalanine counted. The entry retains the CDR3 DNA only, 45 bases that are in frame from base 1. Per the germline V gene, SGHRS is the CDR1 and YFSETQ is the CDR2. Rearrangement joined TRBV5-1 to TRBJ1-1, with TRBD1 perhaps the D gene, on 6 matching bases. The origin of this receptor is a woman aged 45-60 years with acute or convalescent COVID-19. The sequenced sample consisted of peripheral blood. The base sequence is TGCGCCAGCAGCAGGGGGACCGGGGTTAGTACTGAAGCTTTCTTT. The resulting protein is CASSRGTGVSTEAFF. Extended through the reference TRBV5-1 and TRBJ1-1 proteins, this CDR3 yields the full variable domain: KAGVTQTPRYLIKTRGQQVTLSCSPISGHRSVSWYQQTPGQGLQFLFEYFSETQRNKGNFPGRFSGRQFSNSRSEMNVSTLELGDSALYLCASSRGTGVSTEAFFGQGTRLTVV.